This section outlines one T cell receptor (beta chain) sequence together with its context. The antigen is undetermined. This sample was included in a study of T cell responses to AZD1222 COVID-19 vaccine. The repertoire was sequenced with immunoSEQ multiplex PCR; TCRdb's copy has only in-frame clones and lacks some. The profile shows 69,000 or so clones, roughly 91% of them singletons. Broader study findings: Following two doses of AZD1222, Spike-specific TCR breadth and depth rose. Clonal diversity may have been underestimated, and the donors were mostly white British, with more females than males.

The source material was peripheral blood, sampled 28 days after the second dose of the MenACWY control vaccine. This clonotype originated in an adult who received the MenACWY meningococcal vaccine as a control.

This CDR3 reads CASSPRRGDTQYF. In DNA, the CDR3 is TGTGCCAGCAGTCCTAGGCGAGGAGATACGCAGTATTTT. The chain uses TRBV12-3 or TRBV12-4 and TRBJ2-3; no clear D gene. V lost 5 bases to trimming and J lost 5 bases, with 11 bases between them. There are 13 residues in the CDR3.